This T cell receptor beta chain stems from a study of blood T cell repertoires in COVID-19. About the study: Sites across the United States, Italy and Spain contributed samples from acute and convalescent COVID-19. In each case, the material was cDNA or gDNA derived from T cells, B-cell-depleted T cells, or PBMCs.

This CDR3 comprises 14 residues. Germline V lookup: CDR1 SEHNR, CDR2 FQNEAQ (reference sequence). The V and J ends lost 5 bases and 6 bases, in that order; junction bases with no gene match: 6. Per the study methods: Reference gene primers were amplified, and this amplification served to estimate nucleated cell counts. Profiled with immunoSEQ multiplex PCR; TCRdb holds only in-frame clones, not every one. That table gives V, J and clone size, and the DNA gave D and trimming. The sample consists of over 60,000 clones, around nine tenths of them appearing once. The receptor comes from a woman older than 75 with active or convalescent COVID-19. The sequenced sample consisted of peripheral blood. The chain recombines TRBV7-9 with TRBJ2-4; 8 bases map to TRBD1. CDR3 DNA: TGTGCCAGCAGCCCCCCCGGACAGGGAAACATTCAGTACTTC. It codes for CASSPPGQGNIQYF.